The sequence of this T cell receptor (beta chain) was determined in a study of human T cells and chemical hapten exposure. V shed 2 bases and J shed 8 bases, with 14 bases lying between them. There are 14 residues in the CDR3. The germline V gene has CDR1 SGHRS and CDR2 YFSETQ. The time point denotes: patch test 1, 2 weeks after DPC sensitization. The sample's treatment: therapeutic diphenylcyclopropenone sensitization with weekly scalp DPC. TCRdb reprocessed the RACE reads with MiXCR, giving one entry per CDR3 protein. This sample has more than 95,000 distinct CDR3 sequences, with roughly an eighth found just once.

This receptor was taken from a woman between 45 and 60 years old with alopecia areata. Some clones in this sample may be carry-over from other donors' samples. The chain uses TRBV5-1 and TRBJ1-5, with unresolved D. This specimen consisted of whole blood, obtained in connection with sensitization to the hapten diphenylcyclopropenone (DPC). CDR3 residues: CASSLGTWQEPQHF. The CDR3, as DNA: TGCGCCAGCAGCTTAGGCACCTGGCAGGAGCCCCAGCATTTT.